These 30 T cell receptor beta chains were all obtained from the same sample, sequenced in a study of Tregs in tolerant kidney transplant recipients (dated by TCRdb to between 2017 and 2020). The library relied on the immunoSEQ multiplex PCR assay. Imported from immuneACCESS, the table was reduced by TCRdb to in-frame sequences with V and J called. These copies leave out some clones; in studies compared against another copy, an unresolved V gene accounts for under half, and the cause of the remainder is not known. Here the sample has approximately 75,000 clones; 85% to 95% occur a single time. 0.34% of the sample is taken by the ten largest. The time point label, read with the paper, signifies: blood sample drawn before combined kidney and bone marrow transplant. The starting material was Tregs from blood, obtained before the transplant. The source is a human donor who received a combined kidney and bone marrow transplant.

V usage is TRBV6-6 and J usage is TRBJ1-2; maybe TRBD1 (6 bases). Trimming took off 4 bases at V and 6 bases at J, with 15 bases between the two ends. Germline V gene lookup returns CDR1 MNHNY and CDR2 SVGAGI (reference sequence). This CDR3 is built from 14 residues. The chain's CDR3 is CASSFREGGDGYTF. DNA for the CDR3: TGTGCCAGCAGTTTCCGGGAGGGGGGCGATGGCTACACCTTC.

V gene TRBV30 combines with J gene TRBJ2-1; D remains unclear. CDR1 is GTSNPN, CDR2 SVGIG, per germline (reference sequence). The CDR3 covers 11 residues. V lost 6 bases and J lost 5, with 8 bases in between. This chain's CDR3 is CACVQDNEQFF. The DNA for the CDR3 is TGTGCCTGCGTACAAGACAATGAGCAGTTCTTC. Looking up the rest from reference TRBV30 and TRBJ2-1 gives the full variable domain: SQTIHQWPATLVQPVGSPLSLECTVEGTSNPNLYWYRQAAGRGLQLLFYSVGIGQISSEVPQNLSASRPQDRQFILSSKKLLLSDSGFYLCACVQDNEQFFGPGTRLTVL.

The V call is TRBV19, the J call TRBJ2-6, with 7 bases aligning to TRBD1. The CDR3 is 15 residues long. The germline gives CDR1 LNHDA, CDR2 SQIVND (reference sequence). V dropped 6 bases and J dropped 2; count of bases not matched to a gene: 4. CDR3 sequence (DNA): TGTGCCAGTAGGGCCGACAGGGCTGGGGCCAACGTCCTGACTTTC. This translates into CASRADRAGANVLTF. Full variable domain (rest looked up from reference TRBV19 and TRBJ2-6): DGGITQSPKYLFRKEGQNVTLSCEQNLNHDAMYWYRQDPGQGLRLIYYSQIVNDFQKGDIAEGYSVSREKKESFPLTVTSAQKNPTAFYLCASRADRAGANVLTFGAGSRLTVL.

This clone was recorded once. The V call is TRBV5-1, the J call TRBJ2-1; a weak D match, TRBD2 (6 bases). V was trimmed by 2 bases and J by 5 bases, leaving 14 bases between them. Germline-derived CDR1 and CDR2 are SGHRS and YFSETQ. The CDR3 totals 15 residues. This CDR3 is CASSLDGGLHNEQFF. CDR3 in DNA: TGCGCCAGCAGCTTAGACGGGGGTCTACACAATGAGCAGTTCTTC.

In its sample, this clone was seen once. This chain uses TRBV7-6 with TRBJ2-5; no clear D. This CDR3 contains 13 residues. The V and J ends lost 5 bases and 3 bases respectively, with 10 bases between them. In germline, CDR1 is SGHVS, CDR2 FNYEAQ. The CDR3 coding sequence is TGTGCCAGCAGCCAGACACCGAAAGAGACCCAGTACTTC. It encodes CASSQTPKETQYF.

This clone was counted once. The chain joins TRBV5-1 to TRBJ1-1, with 10 bases matching TRBD1. V shed 4 bases and J 6 bases; nucleotides not matched to a gene: 6. Germline CDR1 and CDR2: SGHRS and YFSETQ. CDR3 length: 14 residues. The CDR3 region has the DNA TGCGCCAGCAGCCTCCGGGACAGGGGTTCTGAAGCTTTCTTT. As protein: CASSLRDRGSEAFF.

This chain joins TRBV27 and TRBJ1-5; D might be TRBD1 (6 bases). Trimming pared 4 bases from V and 6 bases from J, leaving 10 bases between. Germline V lookup: CDR1 MNHEY, CDR2 SMNVEV (reference sequence). The CDR3 is 13 amino acids. The CDR3 loop reads CASSYIGGQPQHF. The DNA of the CDR3 is TGTGCCAGCAGTTATATAGGGGGTCAGCCCCAGCATTTT.

Regarding this clone: The sample has other DNA sequences that encode this CDR3 too. This chain joins TRBV27 and TRBJ2-2, with D possibly TRBD1 on 6 matching bases. The CDR3 runs to 17 residues. Germline lookup yields CDR1 MNHEY and CDR2 SMNVEV (reference sequence). V gave up 2 bases and J gave up 5 bases, with 18 bases separating them. The CDR3: CASSLRAQGFRTGELFF. The CDR3 nucleotides are TGTGCCAGCAGTTTACGGGCTCAGGGGTTTCGGACCGGGGAGCTGTTTTTT.

The chain is built from TRBV28 and TRBJ1-1, with 7 bases lining up with TRBD1. Germline V gives CDR1 MDHEN, CDR2 SYDVKM. This CDR3 contains 16 residues. Unmatched junction bases numbered 11, after V lost 6 bases and J lost 1 base. The CDR3 bases are TGTGCCAGCAGCCGATTCGAGGGGGCTCGGAACACTGAAGCTTTCTTT. It encodes CASSRFEGARNTEAFF.

This clone was counted a single time. The chain carries TRBV27 and TRBJ2-1, with 9 bases identical to TRBD2. V lost 4 bases, J lost 7 bases, and 2 bases stayed unmatched. The CDR3 loop spans 13 amino acids. The V gene's germline CDR1 is MNHEY and CDR2 SMNVEV (reference sequence). CDR3 in DNA: TGTGCCAGCAGTTATCTAGCGGGAAATGAGCAGTTCTTC. Its protein is CASSYLAGNEQFF.

The chain recombines TRBV6-1 with TRBJ2-7, with D unclear. CDR3 length: 14 amino acids. Germline V gene lookup returns CDR1 MNHNS and CDR2 SASEGT. V lost 8 bases, J lost 0 bases, and 14 bases lay in between. The CDR3 nucleotides read TGTGCCAGCGGGTCTTATTTAAGCTCCTACGAGCAGTACTTC. Translating gives CASGSYLSSYEQYF.

V and J are TRBV21-1 and TRBJ2-7; the DNA was not used to check the table's D call, TRBD1. TRBV21-1 is a pseudogene segment. The CDR3 contains 13 residues. In DNA form, the CDR3 reads TGTGCCAGCAGCGAGGACAGGGGGGGTGAGCAGTACTTC. This codes for CASSEDRGGEQYF.

This sequence joins TRBV9 and TRBJ2-3, with 12 positions matching TRBD2. After removal of 0 bases from V and 8 bases from J, the junction contained 10 bases not matched to a gene. The CDR3 covers 17 residues. Germline values: CDR1 SGDLS, CDR2 YYNGEE. In DNA, the CDR3 is TGTGCCAGCAGCGTAGATCTAGCGGGAGGGCCAGGTGCTACGCAGTATTTT. This gives the protein CASSVDLAGGPGATQYF.

J is TRBJ2-3 and V is TRBV10-3; the D call may be TRBD1 or TRBD2 (5 bases each). The CDR3 totals 15 residues. Trimming shortened V by 6 bases and J by 3 bases, and 16 bases separated the two germline ends. Per germline, CDR1 ENHRY and CDR2 SYGVKD. This CDR3 reads CAISGDAAATDTQYF. The CDR3 region has the DNA TGTGCCATCAGCGGGGACGCGGCGGCGACAGATACGCAGTATTTT.

The rearrangement links TRBV2 to TRBJ1-5; 9 bases are shared with TRBD1. The CDR3 is 16 residues long. Looked up from germline, CDR1 is SNHLY and CDR2 is FYNNEI. V lost 4 bases to trimming and J lost 3 bases; unmatched junction nucleotides: 7. This CDR3 is CASSGGTGSDNQPQHF. CDR3 nucleotide sequence: TGTGCCAGCAGTGGGGGGACAGGGTCCGACAATCAGCCCCAGCATTTT.

The chain combines TRBV15 with TRBJ2-7, with no clear D. Germline V gives CDR1 LNHNV, CDR2 YYDKDF (reference sequence). The CDR3 runs to 14 residues. Trimming took 0 bases from V and 0 from J, leaving 6 bases between them. CDR3 sequence: CATSRDPTSYEQYF. For the CDR3, the DNA is TGTGCCACCAGCAGAGATCCGACCTCCTACGAGCAGTACTTC.

This sequence joins TRBV28 and TRBJ1-5, with D tentatively TRBD1 (6 bases). Trimming cost V 1 base and J 2 bases, with 9 bases left between them. The CDR3 runs to 15 residues. Germline-derived CDR1 and CDR2 are MDHEN and SYDVKM. The CDR3 region is CASSLYRAGNQPQHF. The CDR3, as DNA: TGTGCCAGCAGTTTATACAGGGCCGGCAATCAGCCCCAGCATTTT. Combining the CDR3 with reference TRBV28 and TRBJ1-5 gives the whole variable domain DVKVTQSSRYLVKRTGEKVFLECVQDMDHENMFWYRQDPGLGLRLIYFSYDVKMKEKGDIPEGYSVSREKKERFSLILESASTNQTSMYLCASSLYRAGNQPQHFGDGTRLSIL.

The chain links TRBV11-2 to TRBJ1-1, with D possibly TRBD1 on 6 matching bases. Germline assignment: CDR1 SGHAT and CDR2 FQNNGV. V lost 3 bases and J 4 bases, leaving 18 bases between the germline ends. There are 16 residues in the CDR3. The CDR3 nucleotides read TGTGCCAGCAGCTTTACCGGTGGGGGCGAGATCACTGAAGCTTTCTTT. The encoded protein is CASSFTGGGEITEAFF.

This clone was seen only once. The CDR3 DNA sequence: TGTGCCAGCAGCTTGACAGCAGGGGACTATGGCTACACCTTC. This sequence encodes CASSLTAGDYGYTF. The J gene is TRBJ1-2, the V gene TRBV5-8; D might be TRBD1 (6 bases). V lost 1 base, J lost 3 bases, and 10 bases lay in between. The CDR3 loop spans 14 amino acids. Per the germline V gene, CDR1 is SGHTS and CDR2 is YDEGEE. Filled out from reference TRBV5-8 and TRBJ1-2, the complete variable domain reads EAGVTQSPTHLIKTRGQQATLRCSPISGHTSVYWYQQALGLGLQFLLWYDEGEERNRGNFPPRFSGRQFPNYSSELNVNALELEDSALYLCASSLTAGDYGYTFGSGTRLTVV.

This chain connects TRBV7-6 to TRBJ2-5; D ambiguous. The CDR3 contains 13 residues. Germline V gene data show CDR1 as SGHVS and CDR2 as FNYEAQ. Trimming stripped 2 bases from V and 3 bases from J, with 7 bases between. CDR3 region: CASSLNREETQYF. The DNA for the CDR3 is TGTGCCAGCAGCTTAAACAGAGAAGAGACCCAGTACTTC.

The gene calls are TRBV5-1 and TRBJ2-2; the match to TRBD2 covers 12 bases. The V segment lost 4 bases and the J segment 2 bases; nucleotides outside the gene matches: 3. The CDR3 totals 16 residues. The germline CDR1 and CDR2 sequences are SGHRS and YFSETQ. CDR3: CASSMTSGRNTGELFF. DNA for the CDR3: TGCGCCAGCAGCATGACTAGCGGGAGAAACACCGGGGAGCTGTTTTTT. Together with reference TRBV5-1 and TRBJ2-2, the CDR3 gives the full variable domain: KAGVTQTPRYLIKTRGQQVTLSCSPISGHRSVSWYQQTPGQGLQFLFEYFSETQRNKGNFPGRFSGRQFSNSRSEMNVSTLELGDSALYLCASSMTSGRNTGELFFGEGSRLTVL.

This rearrangement joins TRBV5-6 to TRBJ2-3; D uncertain. Trimming took off 4 bases at V and 6 bases at J, with 21 bases between the two ends. There are 16 residues in the CDR3. The germline CDR1 and CDR2 sequences are SGHDT and YYEEEE. The chain's CDR3 is CASSGKSLFGMDTQYF. In DNA form, the CDR3 reads TGTGCCAGCAGCGGAAAGTCCCTCTTTGGGATGGATACGCAGTATTTT.

The chain recombines TRBV19 with TRBJ2-5, with D maybe TRBD2 (6 bases). Between the trimmed V and J ends, which lost 3 bases and 5 bases, there was a span of 10 bases. Germline V lookup: CDR1 LNHDA, CDR2 SQIVND (reference sequence). The CDR3 is made up of 13 amino acids. CDR3 in DNA: TGTGCCAGTAGTATCCCCGGGAGTGAGACCCAGTACTTC. It specifies CASSIPGSETQYF. The variable domain in full, completed from reference TRBV19 and TRBJ2-5, reads DGGITQSPKYLFRKEGQNVTLSCEQNLNHDAMYWYRQDPGQGLRLIYYSQIVNDFQKGDIAEGYSVSREKKESFPLTVTSAQKNPTAFYLCASSIPGSETQYFGPGTRLLVL.

The rearrangement links TRBV19 to TRBJ2-3; 7 nucleotides agree with TRBD2. J was trimmed by 3 bases and V by 1 base; bases with no gene match: 16. CDR1 is LNHDA, CDR2 SQIVND, per germline (reference sequence). CDR3 length: 19 amino acids. CDR3 protein: CASSIGGPPPAGWTDTQYF. CDR3 nucleotides: TGTGCCAGTAGTATAGGGGGACCCCCGCCAGCGGGATGGACAGATACGCAGTATTTT.

On this clone itself: The same CDR3 arises from other DNA sequences in this sample as well. The chain has TRBV9 and TRBJ1-1; tentative D call: TRBD1 (6 bases). Per germline, CDR1 SGDLS and CDR2 YYNGEE. Trimming cost V 2 bases and J 0 bases, with 11 bases left between them. This CDR3 contains 15 residues. CDR3 loop: CASSVGGGLNTEAFF. Written as DNA, the CDR3 is TGTGCCAGCAGCGTGGGAGGGGGTCTGAACACTGAAGCTTTCTTT.

As DNA, the CDR3 is TGTGCCATCAGTGCCGGCTGGGACACTGAAGCTTTCTTT. Protein: CAISAGWDTEAFF. This chain links TRBV10-3 with TRBJ1-1; unclear D gene. The V gene's germline CDR1 is ENHRY and CDR2 SYGVKD. This CDR3 is 13 amino acids long. The germline V and J ends were trimmed by 4 bases and 3 bases, with 9 bases remaining between them.

This chain joins TRBV5-1 and TRBJ1-1; weak D call: TRBD1 (5 bases). The CDR3 totals 14 residues. Germline CDR1 and CDR2: SGHRS and YFSETQ. V was shortened by 4 bases and J by 1 base, with 11 bases between the two germline ends. The CDR3 DNA is TGCGCCAGCAGCCCCGGGACGAGGAACACTGAAGCTTTCTTT. It encodes CASSPGTRNTEAFF.

The CDR3 DNA follows: TGCGCCAGCAGCCTACCCCCCTACGAGCAGTACTTC. Translated: CASSLPPYEQYF. V and J are TRBV5-1 and TRBJ2-7; no definite D call. V was cut by 4 bases and J by 2 bases, with 7 bases left in between. This CDR3 has 12 residues. Looked up from germline, CDR1 is SGHRS and CDR2 is YFSETQ.

The chain joins TRBV4-2 to TRBJ2-7; D uncertain. Trimming took off 1 base at V and 0 bases at J, with 7 bases between the two ends. CDR1 is LGHNA, CDR2 YNFKEQ, per germline. The CDR3 runs 14 residues. DNA for the CDR3: TGTGCCAGCAGCCAAGCCATAACCTCCTACGAGCAGTACTTC. Amino acid sequence: CASSQAITSYEQYF.

Details on this clone: Other nucleotide sequences from this sample produce the same CDR3. The J gene is TRBJ2-5, the V gene TRBV28; the D is unclear. V dropped 2 bases and J dropped 4 bases, with 2 bases sitting between them. The CDR3 spans 11 residues. Germline CDR1 MDHEN, CDR2 SYDVKM. The CDR3 here is CASSLGETQYF. The CDR3 DNA follows: TGTGCCAGCAGTTTAGGAGAGACCCAGTACTTC. The whole variable domain, filled in from reference TRBV28 and TRBJ2-5, reads DVKVTQSSRYLVKRTGEKVFLECVQDMDHENMFWYRQDPGLGLRLIYFSYDVKMKEKGDIPEGYSVSREKKERFSLILESASTNQTSMYLCASSLGETQYFGPGTRLLVL.